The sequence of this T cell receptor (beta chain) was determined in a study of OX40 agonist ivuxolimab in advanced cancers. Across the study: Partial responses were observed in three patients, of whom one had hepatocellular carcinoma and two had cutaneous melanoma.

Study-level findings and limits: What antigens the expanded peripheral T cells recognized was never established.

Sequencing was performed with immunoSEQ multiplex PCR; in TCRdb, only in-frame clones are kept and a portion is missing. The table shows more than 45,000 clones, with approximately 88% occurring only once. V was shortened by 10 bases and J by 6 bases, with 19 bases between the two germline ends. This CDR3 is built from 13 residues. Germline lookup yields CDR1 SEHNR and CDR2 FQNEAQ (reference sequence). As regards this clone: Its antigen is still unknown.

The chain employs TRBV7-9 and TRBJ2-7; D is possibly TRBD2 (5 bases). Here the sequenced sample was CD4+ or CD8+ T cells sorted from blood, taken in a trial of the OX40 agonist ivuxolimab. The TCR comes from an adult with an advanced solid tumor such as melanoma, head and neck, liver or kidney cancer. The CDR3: CATTLGVAGEQYF. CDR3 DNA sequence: TGTGCCACCACCTTAGGTGTGGCGGGCGAGCAGTACTTC.